The rows below give T cell receptor beta chains drawn from one sample of a study of blood T cells in healthy people across ages. A single record per CDR3 protein comes from TCRdb applying MiXCR to the 5' RACE reads. This table holds 650,000 to 900,000 distinct CDR3 sequences, 55% to 65% found once. The sample consisted of blood. These receptors originate from a young man in good health. CDR3s include the opening cysteine and the closing phenylalanine or tryptophan. D genes are given only for firm matches. Clone size is stated in some rows and not others, as once, few, many or a class when expanded.

V gene	D gene	J gene	CDR3 length	clone size	CDR3 protein	CDR3 DNA
TRBV14	-	TRBJ2-5	17	-	CASSQAWGRGDTERQYF	TGTGCCAGCAGCCAAGCATGGGGCAGGGGAGATACTGAGCGGCAGTACTTC
TRBV5-1	-	TRBJ1-3	14	-	CASSLAGFENTIYF	TGCGCCAGCAGCTTGGCCGGGTTTGAGAACACCATATATTTT
TRBV15	TRBD1	TRBJ2-7	17	-	CATSSPSGTGGLNEQYF	TGTGCCACCAGCAGCCCCTCCGGGACAGGGGGTTTAAACGAGCAGTACTTC
TRBV29-1	-	TRBJ1-5	13	few	CSVVYGPNQPQHF	TGCAGCGTTGTATACGGACCTAATCAGCCCCAGCATTTT
TRBV6-2/TRBV6-3	-	TRBJ2-5	15	-	CASTYRDPGGETQYF	TGTGCCAGCACCTACCGGGACCCCGGAGGAGAGACCCAGTACTTC
TRBV7-9	-	TRBJ1-4	15	-	CASSLPGQVNEKLFF	TGTGCCAGCAGCCTACCTGGCCAGGTCAATGAAAAACTGTTTTTT
TRBV28	-	TRBJ2-7	14	-	CASSLPMDSYEQYF	TGTGCCAGCAGTTTACCTATGGACAGCTACGAGCAGTACTTC
TRBV2	-	TRBJ1-4	14	few	CASSEWQVDEKLFF	TGTGCCAGCAGTGAATGGCAGGTAGATGAAAAACTGTTTTTT
TRBV28	-	TRBJ2-7	12	few	CASSYLPNEQYF	TGTGCCAGCAGTTACCTCCCCAACGAGCAGTACTTC
TRBV4-3	-	TRBJ1-5	14	-	CASSQEGAGQPQHF	TGCGCCAGCAGCCAAGAAGGGGCAGGTCAGCCCCAGCATTTT
TRBV12-3/TRBV12-4	-	TRBJ1-1	14	-	CASSPWGRVNEAFF	TGTGCCAGCAGTCCTTGGGGGAGGGTAAATGAAGCTTTCTTT
TRBV15	-	TRBJ1-4	13	-	CATSRDEGEKLFF	TGTGCCACCAGCAGAGATGAGGGTGAAAAACTGTTTTTT
TRBV4-1	TRBD1	TRBJ2-7	16	-	CASSQEPGTGFYEQYF	TGCGCCAGCAGCCAAGAACCGGGGACAGGGTTCTACGAGCAGTACTTC
TRBV11-1	-	TRBJ2-2	16	-	CASSSIGQPGAGELFF	TGTGCCAGCAGCTCCATAGGACAGCCGGGGGCCGGGGAGCTGTTTTTT
TRBV4-3	TRBD1	TRBJ1-6	17	few	CASNQARQGLGNSPLHF	TGCGCCAGCAACCAAGCCCGACAGGGGCTCGGTAATTCACCCCTCCACTTT
TRBV7-3	-	TRBJ2-3	15	-	CASSLERLSTDTQYF	TGTGCCAGCAGCTTGGAGCGATTAAGCACAGATACGCAGTATTTT
TRBV7-2	-	TRBJ2-7	15	once	CASRTGRGPYYEQYF	TGTGCCAGCAGAACGGGCAGGGGCCCTTACTACGAGCAGTACTTC
TRBV9	-	TRBJ2-7	12	-	CASSVRVYEQYF	TGTGCCAGCAGCGTAAGGGTCTACGAGCAGTACTTC
TRBV6-5	-	TRBJ1-2	15	-	CASSYSLYRNYGYTF	TGTGCCAGCAGTTACTCACTCTACCGGAACTATGGCTACACCTTC
TRBV7-6	TRBD1	TRBJ1-5	18	-	CASSLFRIGQVPNQPQHF	TGTGCCAGCAGCTTATTCCGCATTGGACAGGTTCCTAATCAGCCCCAGCATTTT
TRBV6-5	-	TRBJ2-2	15	-	CASSVGTQGTGELFF	TGTGCCAGCAGCGTAGGGACACAGGGAACCGGGGAGCTGTTTTTT
TRBV20-1	-	TRBJ1-6	13	few	CSLTPGRGSPLHF	TGCAGTCTCACCCCGGGACGGGGGTCACCCCTCCACTTT
TRBV6-1	-	TRBJ2-1	17	-	CASSPPGRDGLLNEQFF	TGTGCCAGCAGCCCTCCAGGCCGGGACGGACTATTAAATGAGCAGTTCTTC
TRBV30	TRBD2	TRBJ2-4	14	-	CAWRLAGGKNIQYF	TGTGCCTGGAGACTAGCGGGGGGAAAAAACATTCAGTACTTC
TRBV7-9	-	TRBJ2-5	13	-	CASSDRGPQTQYF	TGTGCCAGCAGCGACCGGGGCCCTCAGACCCAGTACTTC
TRBV29-1	TRBD2	TRBJ2-3	15	few	CSVDGTSGGGDTQYF	TGCAGCGTTGACGGGACTAGCGGGGGAGGAGATACGCAGTATTTT
TRBV5-6	-	TRBJ1-6	12	-	CASSSRPSPLHF	TGTGCCAGCAGCTCCAGGCCTTCACCCCTCCACTTT
TRBV3-1	TRBD2	TRBJ2-7	18	-	CASSPLETSGGGKYEQYF	TGTGCCAGCAGCCCCCTCGAAACTAGCGGGGGCGGAAAATACGAGCAGTACTTC
TRBV21-1	-	TRBJ2-4	17	few	CASSRETRAWAKNIQYF	TGTGCCAGCAGCAGGGAAACCAGGGCCTGGGCCAAAAACATTCAGTACTTC
TRBV7-9	TRBD2	TRBJ2-7	14	-	CASSLAGVLYEQYF	TGTGCCAGCAGCCTAGCGGGGGTCCTCTACGAGCAGTACTTC
TRBV25-1	-	TRBJ2-6	16	-	CASSERRNSGANVLTF	TGTGCCAGCAGTGAGAGAAGGAACTCTGGGGCCAACGTCCTGACTTTC
TRBV7-9	-	TRBJ1-1	11	-	CAGWEGTEAFF	TGTGCCGGATGGGAGGGCACTGAAGCTTTCTTT
TRBV15	-	TRBJ2-1	18	-	CATSRELPGGGEYNEQFF	TGTGCCACCAGCAGAGAACTTCCTGGCGGGGGCGAGTACAATGAGCAGTTCTTC